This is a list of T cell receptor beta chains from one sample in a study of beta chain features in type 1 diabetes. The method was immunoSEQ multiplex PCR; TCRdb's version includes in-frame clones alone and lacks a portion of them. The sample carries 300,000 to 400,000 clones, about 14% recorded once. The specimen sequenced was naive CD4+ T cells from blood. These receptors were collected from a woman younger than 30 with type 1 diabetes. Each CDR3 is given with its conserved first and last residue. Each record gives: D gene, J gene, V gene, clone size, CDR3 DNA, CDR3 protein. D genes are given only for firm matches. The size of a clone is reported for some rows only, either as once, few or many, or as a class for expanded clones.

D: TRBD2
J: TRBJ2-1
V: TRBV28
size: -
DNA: TGTGCCAGCAGGGAGCGGGAGGGCCTGGGGGAGCAGTTCTTC
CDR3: CASREREGLGEQFF

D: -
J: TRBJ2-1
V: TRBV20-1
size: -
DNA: TGCAGTGCTAGACTGTACAATGAGCAGTTCTTC
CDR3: CSARLYNEQFF

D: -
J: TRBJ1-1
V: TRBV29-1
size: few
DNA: TGCAGCGTAGAGCGACGCCTAGGTAACACTGAAGCTTTCTTT
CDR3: CSVERRLGNTEAFF

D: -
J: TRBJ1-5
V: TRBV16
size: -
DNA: TGTGCCAGCACCTATCAGGACGGACTCAATCAGCCCCAGCATTTT
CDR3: CASTYQDGLNQPQHF

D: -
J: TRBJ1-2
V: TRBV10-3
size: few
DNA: TGTGCCATCAGAGGAGGGATTAACTATGGCTACACCTTC
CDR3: CAIRGGINYGYTF

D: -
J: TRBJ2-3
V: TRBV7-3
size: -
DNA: TGTGCCAGCAGCTTTCGACTCAGCACAGATACGCAGTATTTT
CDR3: CASSFRLSTDTQYF

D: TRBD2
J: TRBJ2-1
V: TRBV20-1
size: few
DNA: TGCAGTGCCGAGCGGGAGGATGAGCAGTTCTTC
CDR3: CSAEREDEQFF

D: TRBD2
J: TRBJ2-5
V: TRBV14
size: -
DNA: TGTGCCAGCAGCCAAGATGTTCCGGGACTAGCGGACGCACAAGAGACCCAGTACTTC
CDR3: CASSQDVPGLADAQETQYF

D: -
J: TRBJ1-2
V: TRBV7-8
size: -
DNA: TGTGCCAGCAGCTCCCCGGGGTCCTATGGCTACACCTTC
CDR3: CASSSPGSYGYTF

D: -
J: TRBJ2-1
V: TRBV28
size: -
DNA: TGTGCCAGCATCGGGGGAGCTAGCTCCTACAATGAGCAGTTCTTC
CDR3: CASIGGASSYNEQFF

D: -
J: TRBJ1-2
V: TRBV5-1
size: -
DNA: TGCGCCAGCAGCTTGGAGCTCCCCCCGAGGAACGATAACTATGGCTACACCTTC
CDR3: CASSLELPPRNDNYGYTF

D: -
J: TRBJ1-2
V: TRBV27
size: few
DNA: TGTGCCAGCGATCGAGTAGGGGTACCTTTACTCTTCTATGGCTACACCTTC
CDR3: CASDRVGVPLLFYGYTF

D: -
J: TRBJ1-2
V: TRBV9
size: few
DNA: TGTGCCAGCAGCGCCGAGGGGGACTATGGCTACACCTTC
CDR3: CASSAEGDYGYTF

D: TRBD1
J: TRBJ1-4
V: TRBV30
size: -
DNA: TGTGCCTGGATGGGGGACAGCTATGAAAAACTGTTTTTT
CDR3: CAWMGDSYEKLFF

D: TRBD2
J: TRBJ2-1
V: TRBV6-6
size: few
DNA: TGTGCCAGCAGTACGGGACTAGCGGGAGCCAATGAGCAGTTCTTC
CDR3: CASSTGLAGANEQFF

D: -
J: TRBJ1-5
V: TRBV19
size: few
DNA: TGTGCCAGTAGTATGGACAGAACCAATCAGCCCCAGCATTTT
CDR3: CASSMDRTNQPQHF

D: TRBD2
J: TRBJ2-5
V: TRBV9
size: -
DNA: TGTGCCAGCAGCGTTGGAGGGAGGGCTGAGGGGACCCAGTACTTC
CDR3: CASSVGGRAEGTQYF